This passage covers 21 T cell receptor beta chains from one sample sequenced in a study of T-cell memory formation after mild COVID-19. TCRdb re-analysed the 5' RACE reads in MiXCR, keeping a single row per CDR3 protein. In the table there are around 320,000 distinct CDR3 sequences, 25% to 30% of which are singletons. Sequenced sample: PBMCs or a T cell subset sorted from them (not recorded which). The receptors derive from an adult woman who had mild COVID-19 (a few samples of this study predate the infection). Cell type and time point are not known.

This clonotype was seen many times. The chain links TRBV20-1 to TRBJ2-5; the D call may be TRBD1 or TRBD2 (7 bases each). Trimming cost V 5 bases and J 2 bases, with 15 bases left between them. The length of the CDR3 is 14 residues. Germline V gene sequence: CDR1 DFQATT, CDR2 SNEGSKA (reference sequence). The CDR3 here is CSAPRGREQETQYF. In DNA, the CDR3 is TGCAGTGCTCCGAGGGGGCGGGAGCAAGAGACCCAGTACTTC.

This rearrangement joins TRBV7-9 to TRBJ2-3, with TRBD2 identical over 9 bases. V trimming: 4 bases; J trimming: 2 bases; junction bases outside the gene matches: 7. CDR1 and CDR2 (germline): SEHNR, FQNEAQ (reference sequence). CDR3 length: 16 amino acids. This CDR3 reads CASSSSSGTITDTQYF. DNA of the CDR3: TGTGCCAGCAGCTCCTCTAGCGGGACTATCACAGATACGCAGTATTTT.

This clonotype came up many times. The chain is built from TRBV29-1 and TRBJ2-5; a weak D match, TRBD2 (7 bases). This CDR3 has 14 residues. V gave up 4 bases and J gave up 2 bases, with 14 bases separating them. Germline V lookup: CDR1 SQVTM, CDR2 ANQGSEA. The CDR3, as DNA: TGCAGCGTTGGTCTAAGGGGGGGACAAGAGACCCAGTACTTC. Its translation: CSVGLRGGQETQYF. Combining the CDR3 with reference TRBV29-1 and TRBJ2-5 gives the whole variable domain SAVISQKPSRDICQRGTSLTIQCQVDSQVTMMFWYRQQPGQSLTLIATANQGSEATYESGFVIDKFPISRPNLTFSTLTVSNMSPEDSSIYLCSVGLRGGQETQYFGPGTRLLVL.

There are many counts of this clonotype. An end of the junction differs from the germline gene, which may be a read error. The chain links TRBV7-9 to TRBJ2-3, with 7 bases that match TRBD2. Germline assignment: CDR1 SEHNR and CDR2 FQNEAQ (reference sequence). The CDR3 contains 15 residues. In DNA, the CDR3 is TGCGCCAGCAGCTTGGGGGGGACCAGCACAGATACGCAGTATTTT. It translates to CASSLGGTSTDTQYF.

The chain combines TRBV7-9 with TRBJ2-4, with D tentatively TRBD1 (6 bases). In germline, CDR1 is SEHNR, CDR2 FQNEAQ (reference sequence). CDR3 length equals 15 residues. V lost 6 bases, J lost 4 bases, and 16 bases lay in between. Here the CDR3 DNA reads TGTGCCAGCAGACTCCCGGACAGTGGGAAAAACATTCAGTACTTC. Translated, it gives CASRLPDSGKNIQYF. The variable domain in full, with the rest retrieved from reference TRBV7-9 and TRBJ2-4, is DTGVSQNPRHKITKRGQNVTFRCDPISEHNRLYWYRQTLGQGPEFLTYFQNEAQLEKSRLLSDRFSAERPKGSFSTLEIQRTEQGDSAMYLCASRLPDSGKNIQYFGAGTRLSVL.

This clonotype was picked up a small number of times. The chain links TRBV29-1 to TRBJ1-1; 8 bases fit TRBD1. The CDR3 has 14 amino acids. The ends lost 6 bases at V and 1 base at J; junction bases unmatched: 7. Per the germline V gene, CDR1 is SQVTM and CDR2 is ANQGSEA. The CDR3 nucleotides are TGCAGCGTCACGACTGGGACAGGGAACACTGAAGCTTTCTTT. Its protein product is CSVTTGTGNTEAFF.

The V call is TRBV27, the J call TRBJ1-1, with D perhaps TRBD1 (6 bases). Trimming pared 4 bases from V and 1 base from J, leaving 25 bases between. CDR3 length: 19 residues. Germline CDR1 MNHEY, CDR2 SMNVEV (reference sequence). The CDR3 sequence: CASSSRGPGRKRPNTEAFF. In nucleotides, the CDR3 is TGTGCCAGCAGTTCACGGGGGCCGGGACGGAAAAGACCGAACACTGAAGCTTTCTTT.

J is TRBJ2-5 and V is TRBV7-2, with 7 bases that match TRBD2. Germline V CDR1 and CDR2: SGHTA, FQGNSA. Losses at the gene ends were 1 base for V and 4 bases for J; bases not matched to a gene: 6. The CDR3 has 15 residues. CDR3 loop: CASSLVPSGGETQYF. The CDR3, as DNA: TGTGCCAGCAGCTTAGTGCCTAGCGGTGGAGAGACCCAGTACTTC.

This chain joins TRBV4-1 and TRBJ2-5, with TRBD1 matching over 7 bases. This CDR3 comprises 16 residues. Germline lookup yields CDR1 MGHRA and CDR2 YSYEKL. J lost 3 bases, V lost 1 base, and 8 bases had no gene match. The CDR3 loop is CASSQAWDSLEETQYF. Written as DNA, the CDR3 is TGCGCCAGCAGCCAAGCTTGGGACAGCCTCGAAGAGACCCAGTACTTC.

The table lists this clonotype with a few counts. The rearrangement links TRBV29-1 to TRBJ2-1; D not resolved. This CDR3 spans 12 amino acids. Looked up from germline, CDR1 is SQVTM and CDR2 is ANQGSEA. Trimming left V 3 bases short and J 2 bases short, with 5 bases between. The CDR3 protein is CSVDDPYNEQFF. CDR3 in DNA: TGCAGCGTTGACGACCCCTACAATGAGCAGTTCTTC.

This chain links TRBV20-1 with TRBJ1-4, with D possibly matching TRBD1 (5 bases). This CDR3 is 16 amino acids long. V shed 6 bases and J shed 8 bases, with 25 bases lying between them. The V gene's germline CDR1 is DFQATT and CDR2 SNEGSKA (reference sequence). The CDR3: CSAHSGGSQIREKLFF. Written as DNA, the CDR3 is TGCAGTGCCCACTCGGGGGGGTCACAAATCCGGGAAAAACTGTTTTTT.

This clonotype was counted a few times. This CDR3 reads CASSGPRELFF. CDR3 in DNA: TGTGCCAGCAGTGGCCCCCGGGAGCTGTTTTTT. V is TRBV27 and J is TRBJ2-2; D not certain. Germline values: CDR1 MNHEY, CDR2 SMNVEV (reference sequence). The CDR3 is made up of 11 amino acids. The ends were cut back, 5 bases at V and 9 bases at J, with 7 bases in the middle.

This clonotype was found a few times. For the CDR3, the DNA is TGTGCCAGCAGCGCCTCCGGGACAGCTTACAATGAGCAGTTCTTC. This codes for CASSASGTAYNEQFF. The J gene is TRBJ2-1, the V gene TRBV11-2; 7 bases match TRBD1. Germline loops: CDR1 SGHAT, CDR2 FQNNGV. This CDR3 contains 15 residues. The V and J ends lost 5 bases and 4 bases, in that order; junction bases with no gene match: 8.

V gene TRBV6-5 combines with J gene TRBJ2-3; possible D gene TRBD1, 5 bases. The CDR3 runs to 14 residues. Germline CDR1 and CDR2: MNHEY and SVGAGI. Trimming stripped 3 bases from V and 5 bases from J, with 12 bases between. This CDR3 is CASSYSRVQDTQYF. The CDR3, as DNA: TGTGCCAGCAGTTATTCCAGGGTGCAAGATACGCAGTATTTT.

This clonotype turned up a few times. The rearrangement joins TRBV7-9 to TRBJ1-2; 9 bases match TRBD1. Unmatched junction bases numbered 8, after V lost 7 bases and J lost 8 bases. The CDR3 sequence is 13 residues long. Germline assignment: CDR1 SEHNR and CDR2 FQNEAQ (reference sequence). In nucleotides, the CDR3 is TGTGCCAGCAAGATGGGACAGGGAGGAGGCTACACCTTC. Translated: CASKMGQGGGYTF.

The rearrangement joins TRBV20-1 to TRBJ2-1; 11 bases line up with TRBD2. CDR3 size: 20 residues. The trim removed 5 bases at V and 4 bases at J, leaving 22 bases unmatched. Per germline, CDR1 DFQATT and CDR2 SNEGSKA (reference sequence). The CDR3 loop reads CSARAYLSTSGVQGYNEQFF. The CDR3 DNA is TGCAGTGCTCGAGCGTACTTGTCGACTAGCGGGGTCCAGGGATACAATGAGCAGTTCTTC.

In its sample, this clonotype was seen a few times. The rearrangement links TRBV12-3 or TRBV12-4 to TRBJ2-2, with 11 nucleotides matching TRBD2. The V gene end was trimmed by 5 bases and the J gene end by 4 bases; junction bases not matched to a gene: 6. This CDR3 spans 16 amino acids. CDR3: CASSQGLAVVTGELFF. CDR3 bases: TGTGCCAGCAGTCAGGGACTAGCGGTAGTCACCGGGGAGCTGTTTTTT.

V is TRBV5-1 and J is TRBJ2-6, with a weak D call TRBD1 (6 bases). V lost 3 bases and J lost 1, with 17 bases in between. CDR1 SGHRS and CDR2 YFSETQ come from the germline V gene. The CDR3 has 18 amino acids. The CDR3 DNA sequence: TGCGCCAGCAGCTCGCAGGGGTCACTCCTTTCTGGGGCCAACGTCCTGACTTTC. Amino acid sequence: CASSSQGSLLSGANVLTF.

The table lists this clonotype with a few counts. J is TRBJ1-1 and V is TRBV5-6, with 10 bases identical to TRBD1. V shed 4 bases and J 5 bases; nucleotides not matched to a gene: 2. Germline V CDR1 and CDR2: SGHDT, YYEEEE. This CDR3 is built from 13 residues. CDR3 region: CASSKDRGTEAFF. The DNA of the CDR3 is TGTGCCAGCAGCAAGGACAGGGGGACTGAAGCTTTCTTT.

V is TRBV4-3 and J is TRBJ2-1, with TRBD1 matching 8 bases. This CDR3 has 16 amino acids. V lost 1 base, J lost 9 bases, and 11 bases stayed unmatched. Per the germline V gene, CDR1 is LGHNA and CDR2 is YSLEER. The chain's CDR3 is CASSQAARQGMSEQFF. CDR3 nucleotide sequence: TGCGCCAGCAGCCAAGCCGCCCGACAGGGGATGAGTGAGCAGTTCTTC.

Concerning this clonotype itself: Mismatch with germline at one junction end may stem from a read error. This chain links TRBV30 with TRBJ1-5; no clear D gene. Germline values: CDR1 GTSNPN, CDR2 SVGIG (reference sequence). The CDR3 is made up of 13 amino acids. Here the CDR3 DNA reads TGTGACTGGAGTGGTGGGAGCAATCAGCCCCAGCATTTT. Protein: CDWSGGSNQPQHF. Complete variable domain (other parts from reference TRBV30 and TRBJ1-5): SQTIHQWPATLVQPVGSPLSLECTVEGTSNPNLYWYRQAAGRGLQLLFYSVGIGQISSEVPQNLSASRPQDRQFILSSKKLLLSDSGFYLCDWSGGSNQPQHFGDGTRLSIL.